The clone carrying this T cell receptor (beta chain) was recorded once. This record belongs to a study of blood T cell repertoires in COVID-19. Study information: Sample material is recorded as cDNA or gDNA derived from T cells, B-cell-depleted T cells, or PBMCs.

The CDR3 has 19 residues. The J segment lost 7 bases and the V segment lost 0 bases, leaving 16 bases of the junction unmatched. Germline lookup yields CDR1 MGHRA and CDR2 YSYEKL. Sequenced by immunoSEQ multiplex PCR; TCRdb stores in-frame clones only, minus some. This table holds 50,000 to 65,000 clones, around 83% found once. The gene calls are TRBV4-1 and TRBJ2-1; 9 bases are a match to TRBD1. The specimen was peripheral blood. The receptor was derived from a human donor in a cohort sampled during active COVID-19. This CDR3 reads CASSQDPISTGQGNNEQFF. In nucleotides, the CDR3 is TGCGCCAGCAGCCAAGATCCGATTAGTACGGGACAGGGAAATAATGAGCAGTTCTTC.